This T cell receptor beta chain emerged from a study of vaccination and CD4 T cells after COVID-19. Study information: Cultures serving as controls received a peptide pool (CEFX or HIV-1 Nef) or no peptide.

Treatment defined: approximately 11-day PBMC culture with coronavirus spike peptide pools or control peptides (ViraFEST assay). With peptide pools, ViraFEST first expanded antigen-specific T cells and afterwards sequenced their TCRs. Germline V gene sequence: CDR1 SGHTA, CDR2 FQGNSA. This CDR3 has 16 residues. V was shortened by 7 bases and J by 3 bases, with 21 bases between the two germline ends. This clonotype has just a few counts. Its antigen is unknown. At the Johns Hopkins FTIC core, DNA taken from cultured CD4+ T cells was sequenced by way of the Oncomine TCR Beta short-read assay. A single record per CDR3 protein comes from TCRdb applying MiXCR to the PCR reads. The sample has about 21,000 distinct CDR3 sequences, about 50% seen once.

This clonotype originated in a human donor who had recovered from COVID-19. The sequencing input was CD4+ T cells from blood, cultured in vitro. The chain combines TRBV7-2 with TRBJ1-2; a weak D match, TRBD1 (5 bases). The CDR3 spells CASTLAGESVYYGYTF. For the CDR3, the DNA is TGTGCCAGCACCCTTGCGGGGGAGTCTGTGTACTATGGCTACACCTTC. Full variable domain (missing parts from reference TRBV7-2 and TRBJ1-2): GAGVSQSPSNKVTEKGKDVELRCDPISGHTALYWYRQSLGQGLEFLIYFQGNSAPDKSGLPSDRFSAERTGGSVSTLTIQRTQQEDSAVYLCASTLAGESVYYGYTFGSGTRLTVV.